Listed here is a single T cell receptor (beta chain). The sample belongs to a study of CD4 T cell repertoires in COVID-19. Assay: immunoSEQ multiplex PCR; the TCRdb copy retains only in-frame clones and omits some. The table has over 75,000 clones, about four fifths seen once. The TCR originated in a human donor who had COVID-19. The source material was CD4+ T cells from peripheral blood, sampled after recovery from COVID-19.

CDR3 region: CASSLGGGNTEAFF. The CDR3 nucleotides are TGTGCCAGCAGCTTAGGAGGGGGGAACACTGAAGCTTTCTTT. The V and J genes are TRBV11-3 and TRBJ1-1; D might be TRBD1 (6 bases). The germline V gene encodes CDR1 SGHNT and CDR2 YENEEA. The CDR3 extends over 14 amino acids. V was clipped by 1 base and J by 1 base, with 7 bases between them. The entire variable domain, with the rest obtained from reference TRBV11-3 and TRBJ1-1, is as follows: EAGVVQSPRYKIIEKKQPVAFWCNPISGHNTLYWYLQNLGQGPELLIRYENEEAVDDSQLPKDRFSAERLKGVDSTLKIQPAELGDSAVYLCASSLGGGNTEAFFGQGTRLTVV.